These 14 T cell receptor beta chains share one sample of origin, sequenced in a study of T cells in Graves' hyperthyroidism and ophthalmopathy. Using RNA transcripts as the source, TCR beta CDR3 regions were amplified. HTBI primers were the set used in a first-round RT-PCR of the TCR CDR3. TCRdb reprocessed the multiplex PCR reads via MiXCR and lists one record per CDR3 protein. The sample contains approximately 300,000 distinct CDR3 sequences, about a sixth of which appear only once. The sequenced sample consisted of blood. The receptors originated from a woman aged 55-75 years with Graves' ophthalmopathy.

This clonotype was seen a few times. This chain joins TRBV5-5 and TRBJ2-7; 8 nucleotides agree with TRBD1. Germline CDR1 reads SGHKS; CDR2 reads YYEKEE (reference sequence). Unmatched junction bases numbered 4, after V lost 2 bases and J lost 0 bases. The CDR3 has 15 residues. The CDR3: CASSFRGPGSYEQYF. The CDR3 bases are TGTGCCAGCAGCTTCAGGGGGCCAGGCTCCTACGAGCAGTACTTC.

This clonotype was counted only a few times. The chain combines TRBV9 with TRBJ1-1; no clear D. V was cut by 0 bases and J by 3 bases, with 6 bases left in between. CDR1 SGDLS and CDR2 YYNGEE come from the germline V gene. This CDR3 contains 13 residues. The CDR3 DNA reads as TGTGCCAGCAGCGTAGATGCTTACACTGAAGCTTTCTTT. It codes for CASSVDAYTEAFF.

Comment on this clonotype: This clone may be a read error of a much larger clone one base away. The J gene is TRBJ2-7, the V gene TRBV6-9; D is uncertain. The CDR3 is 13 amino acids. CDR1 and CDR2 (germline): MNHGY, SVAAGI. The CDR3: CASSYGATYEQCF. CDR3 sequence (DNA): TGTGCCAGCAGTTACGGCGCCACCTACGAGCAGTGCTTC.

This clonotype was detected many times. The rearrangement joins TRBV2 to TRBJ2-7; D may be TRBD2 (6 bases). Between the trimmed V and J ends, which lost 2 bases and 0 bases, there was a span of 11 bases. There are 15 residues in the CDR3. CDR1 SNHLY and CDR2 FYNNEI come from the germline V gene. The CDR3 is CASSEMGGSSYEQYF. The CDR3 nucleotides are TGTGCCAGCAGTGAAATGGGAGGAAGCTCCTACGAGCAGTACTTC.

This clonotype was seen more than once but under ten times. A much bigger clone sits one base away, suggesting this may be a read error. Likely a read error: the CDR3 ends without its conserved phenylalanine or tryptophan. The chain recombines TRBV20-1 with TRBJ1-6; tentatively, D is TRBD1 (5 bases). Germline CDR1 DFQATT, CDR2 SNEGSKA (reference sequence). The CDR3 is made up of 14 amino acids. Trimming removed 4 bases at V and 7 bases at J, with 14 bases between. CDR3 DNA: TGCAGTGCTAAAGTTCGGCAGGGCAATTCACCCCTCCACCTT. It specifies CSAKVRQGNSPLHL.

This rearrangement joins TRBV29-1 to TRBJ2-1, with D maybe TRBD1 (5 bases). Germline CDR1 reads SQVTM; CDR2 reads ANQGSEA. With 2 bases removed from V and 5 bases from J, the gap between germline ends came to 10 bases. There are 13 residues in the CDR3. Written as DNA, the CDR3 is TGCAGCGTTGAATCAGGGTCTGACAATGAGCAGTTCTTC. The encoded protein is CSVESGSDNEQFF.

This clonotype was counted at least ten times. V usage is TRBV6-2 or TRBV6-3 and J usage is TRBJ2-7, with a weak D call TRBD2 (6 bases). The CDR3 totals 15 residues. Germline CDR1 reads MNHEY; CDR2 reads SVGEGT. The V gene lost 6 bases and the J gene lost 6 bases, with 21 bases spanning the gap. DNA for the CDR3: TGTGCCAGCAGACCGCCTCGAGGAGGGAGGAGCGAGCAGTACTTC. It encodes CASRPPRGGRSEQYF.

A few counts support this clonotype. The CDR3 region has the DNA TGCAGTGCCCCGGGAGGGACGGGACTAGCGGGAGAGATGGGCAATGAGCAGTTCTTC. Translating it yields CSAPGGTGLAGEMGNEQFF. This chain connects TRBV20-1 to TRBJ2-1, with 14 bases fitting TRBD2. Germline CDR1 and CDR2: DFQATT and SNEGSKA (reference sequence). The CDR3 covers 19 residues. J lost 6 bases, V lost 6 bases, and 19 bases had no gene match.

The CDR3 DNA is TGTGCCAGCAGCCCGCGGACAGGGGGCCTTAGCAATCAGCCCCAGCATTTT. Amino acid sequence: CASSPRTGGLSNQPQHF. The chain couples TRBV7-2 to TRBJ1-5; TRBD1 matches 11 bases. CDR1 is SGHTA and CDR2 is FQGNSA in the germline V gene. The CDR3 length is 17 residues. With 5 bases clipped from V and 0 bases from J, the junction kept 6 bases outside the gene matches. Combining the CDR3 with reference TRBV7-2 and TRBJ1-5 gives the whole variable domain GAGVSQSPSNKVTEKGKDVELRCDPISGHTALYWYRQSLGQGLEFLIYFQGNSAPDKSGLPSDRFSAERTGGSVSTLTIQRTQQEDSAVYLCASSPRTGGLSNQPQHFGDGTRLSIL.

This clonotype showed up many times. This sequence joins TRBV20-1 and TRBJ2-3; D is uncertain. V gave up 0 bases and J gave up 8 bases, with 15 bases separating them. Germline V gives CDR1 DFQATT, CDR2 SNEGSKA (reference sequence). This CDR3 contains 14 residues. This CDR3 reads CSARDNPFPGTQYF. The CDR3 DNA follows: TGCAGTGCTAGAGATAACCCTTTCCCGGGTACGCAGTATTTT.

This clonotype was observed many times. This rearrangement joins TRBV20-1 to TRBJ2-7; D is ambiguous. Germline CDR1 is DFQATT and CDR2 is SNEGSKA (reference sequence). Trimming pared 2 bases from V and 5 bases from J, leaving 4 bases between. This CDR3 region has 10 residues. DNA of the CDR3: TGCAGTGCTAGACAGCACGAGCAGTACTTC. Its protein product is CSARQHEQYF.

This clonotype was recorded at least ten times. This chain links TRBV12-3 or TRBV12-4 with TRBJ1-4; tentatively, D is TRBD1 (5 bases). The CDR3 consists of 18 residues. The V and J ends lost 6 bases and 3 bases respectively, with 23 bases between them. Here the CDR3 reads CASSPKASRVGSNEKLFF. CDR3 DNA sequence: TGTGCCAGCAGCCCAAAAGCGAGCAGGGTTGGTTCTAATGAAAAACTGTTTTTT.

This clonotype was picked up many times. The chain uses TRBV6-1 and TRBJ1-6; D unclear. This CDR3 region has 15 residues. Germline CDR1 and CDR2: MNHNS and SASEGT. The V gene lost 4 bases and the J gene lost 7 bases, with 14 bases spanning the gap. The CDR3 sequence: CASSVSRTPNSPLHF. In DNA, the CDR3 is TGTGCCAGCAGTGTCTCAAGGACCCCGAATTCACCCCTCCACTTT.

This chain links TRBV5-1 with TRBJ2-2; D not certain. This CDR3 has 15 amino acids. V lost 0 bases, J lost 0 bases, and 6 bases lay in between. CDR1 is SGHRS, CDR2 YFSETQ, per germline. CDR3 sequence (DNA): TGCGCCAGCAGCTTGGGGGGTTCGAACACCGGGGAGCTGTTTTTT. Protein product: CASSLGGSNTGELFF.